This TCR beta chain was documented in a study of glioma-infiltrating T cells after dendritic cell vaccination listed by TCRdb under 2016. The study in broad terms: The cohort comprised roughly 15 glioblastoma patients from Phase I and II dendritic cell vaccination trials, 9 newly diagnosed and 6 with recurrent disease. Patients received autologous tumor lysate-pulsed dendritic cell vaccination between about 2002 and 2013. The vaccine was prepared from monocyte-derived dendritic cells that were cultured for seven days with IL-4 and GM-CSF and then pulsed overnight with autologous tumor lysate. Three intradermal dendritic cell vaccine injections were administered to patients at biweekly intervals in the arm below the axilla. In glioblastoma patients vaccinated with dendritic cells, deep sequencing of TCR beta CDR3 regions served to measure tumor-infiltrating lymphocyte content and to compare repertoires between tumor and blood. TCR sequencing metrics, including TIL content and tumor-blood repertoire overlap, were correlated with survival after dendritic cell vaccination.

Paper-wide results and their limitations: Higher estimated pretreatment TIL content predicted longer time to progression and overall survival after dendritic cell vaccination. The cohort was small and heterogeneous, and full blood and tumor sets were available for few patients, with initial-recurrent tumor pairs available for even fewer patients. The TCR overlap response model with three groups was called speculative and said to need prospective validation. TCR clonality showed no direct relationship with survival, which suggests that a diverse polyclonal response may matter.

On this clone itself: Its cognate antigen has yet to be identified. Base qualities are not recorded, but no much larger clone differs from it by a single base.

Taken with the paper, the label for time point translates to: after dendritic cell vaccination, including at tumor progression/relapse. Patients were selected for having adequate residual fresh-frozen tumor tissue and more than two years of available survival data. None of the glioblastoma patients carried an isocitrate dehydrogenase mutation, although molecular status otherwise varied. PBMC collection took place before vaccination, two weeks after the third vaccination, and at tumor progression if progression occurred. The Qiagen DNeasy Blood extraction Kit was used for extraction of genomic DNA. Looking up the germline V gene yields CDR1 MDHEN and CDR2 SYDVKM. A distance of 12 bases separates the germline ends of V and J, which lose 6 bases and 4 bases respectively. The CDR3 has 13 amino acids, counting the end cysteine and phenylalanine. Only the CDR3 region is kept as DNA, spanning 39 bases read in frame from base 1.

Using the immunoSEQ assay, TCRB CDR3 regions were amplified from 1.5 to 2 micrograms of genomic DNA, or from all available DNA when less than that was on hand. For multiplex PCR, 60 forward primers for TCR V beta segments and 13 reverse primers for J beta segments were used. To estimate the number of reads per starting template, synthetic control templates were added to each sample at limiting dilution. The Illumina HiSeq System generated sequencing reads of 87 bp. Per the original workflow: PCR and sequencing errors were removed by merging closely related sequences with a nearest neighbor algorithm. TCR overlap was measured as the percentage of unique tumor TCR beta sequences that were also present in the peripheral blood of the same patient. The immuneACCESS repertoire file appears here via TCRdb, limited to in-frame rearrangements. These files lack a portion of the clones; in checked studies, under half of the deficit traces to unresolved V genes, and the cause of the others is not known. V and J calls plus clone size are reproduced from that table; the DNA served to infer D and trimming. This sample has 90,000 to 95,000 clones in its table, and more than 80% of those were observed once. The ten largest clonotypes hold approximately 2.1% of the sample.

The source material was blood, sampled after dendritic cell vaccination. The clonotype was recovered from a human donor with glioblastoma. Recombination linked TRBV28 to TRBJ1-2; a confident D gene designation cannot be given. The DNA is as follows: TGTGCCAGCAGCCTCCCAGCGACCTATGGCTACACCTTC. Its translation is CASSLPATYGYTF.